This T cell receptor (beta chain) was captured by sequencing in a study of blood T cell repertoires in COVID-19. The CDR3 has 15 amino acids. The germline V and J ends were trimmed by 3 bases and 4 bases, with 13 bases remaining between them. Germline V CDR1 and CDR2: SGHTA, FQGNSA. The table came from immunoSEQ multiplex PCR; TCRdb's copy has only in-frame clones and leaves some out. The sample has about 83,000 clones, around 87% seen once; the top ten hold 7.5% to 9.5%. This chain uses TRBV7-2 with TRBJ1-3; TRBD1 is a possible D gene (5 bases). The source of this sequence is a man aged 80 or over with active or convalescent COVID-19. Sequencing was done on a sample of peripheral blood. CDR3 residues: CASSFLVPGGNTIYF. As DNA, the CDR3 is TGTGCCAGCAGCTTCTTAGTCCCAGGGGGAAACACCATATATTTT.